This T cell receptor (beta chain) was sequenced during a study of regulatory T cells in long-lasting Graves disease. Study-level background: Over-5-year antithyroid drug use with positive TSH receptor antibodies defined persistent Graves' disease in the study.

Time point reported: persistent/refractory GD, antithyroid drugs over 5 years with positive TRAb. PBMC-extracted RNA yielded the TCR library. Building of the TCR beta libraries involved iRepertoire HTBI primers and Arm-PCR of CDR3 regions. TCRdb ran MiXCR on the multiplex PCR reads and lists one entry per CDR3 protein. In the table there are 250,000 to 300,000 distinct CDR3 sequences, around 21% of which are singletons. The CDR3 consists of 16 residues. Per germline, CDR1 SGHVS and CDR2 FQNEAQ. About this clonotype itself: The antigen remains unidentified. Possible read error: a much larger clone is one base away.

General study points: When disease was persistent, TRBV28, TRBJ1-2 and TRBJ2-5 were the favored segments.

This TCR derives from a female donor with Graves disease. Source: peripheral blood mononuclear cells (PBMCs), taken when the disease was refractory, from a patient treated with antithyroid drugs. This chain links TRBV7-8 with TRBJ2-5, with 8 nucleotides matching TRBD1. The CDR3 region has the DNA TGTGCCGGCAGCTTATTTCCGTCAGGGGGCATCGAGACCCAGTACTTC. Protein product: CAGSLFPSGGIETQYF.